This T cell receptor (beta chain) was profiled in a study of CD8+ T cells in alopecia areata. The table lists this clone with a few counts. Other DNA variants within this sample encode the same CDR3. The treatment here: oral pan-JAK inhibitor, 5-10 mg twice daily. Following RNA extraction, reverse transcription yielded cDNA that acted as the sequencing template. The table came from immunoSEQ multiplex PCR; TCRdb's copy has only in-frame clones and leaves some out. The table lists some 180,000 clones, roughly 50% of them singletons, with more than 10% in the top ten. Sample: CD8+ T cells sorted from blood, taken at week 24, from a patient treated with tofacitinib. The TCR sequence derives from a human donor with alopecia areata.

CDR3 sequence: CASSPGYEQYF. The CDR3 nucleotides read TGTGCCAGCAGCCCCGGTTACGAGCAGTACTTC. The genes are TRBV11-2 and TRBJ2-7; D not certain. The germline V gene has CDR1 SGHAT and CDR2 FQNNGV. V lost 5 bases to trimming and J lost 4 bases, with 6 bases between them. The CDR3 length is 11 residues.